This TCR beta chain was recovered during a study of tumor-infiltrating lymphocytes in primary liver carcinoma. Whole-study findings and limits: The 250 largest clones made up significantly more of tumor than blood repertoires (p = 0.039).

Remarks on this clonotype: Its antigen is as yet unknown. Its ends do not fully match the called genes, so a read error is possible.

The template, approximately 500 ng total RNA, yielded TCR beta cDNA made with a constant-region primer. ARM-PCR was slightly modified, and three nested multiplex PCR rounds with it gave rise to the TCR beta libraries. The study ran its first two PCR rounds for around 10 cycles each, using TRBV1-TRBV30 forward primers and a C-beta reverse primer. MiXCR, applied by TCRdb to the multiplex PCR reads, yields one record per CDR3 protein. The sample has 310,000 or so distinct CDR3 sequences; around 50% are singletons. The study extracted blood RNA from unsorted whole blood and also extracted germline DNA. CDR1 is SGHNT, CDR2 YYREEE, per germline (reference sequence). There are 14 residues in the CDR3.

This TCR came from a woman in her twenties or thirties with primary liver carcinoma and hepatitis B virus infection. Sequenced material: peripheral blood. The chain carries TRBV5-4 and TRBJ2-5; 8 bases agree with TRBD2. CDR3 protein: CAGSAGGYQESQYF. The CDR3 nucleotides read TGTGCCGGCAGCGCGGGGGGATACCAAGAGAGCCAGTACTTC. The whole variable domain, remainder taken from reference TRBV5-4 and TRBJ2-5, is ETGVTQSPTHLIKTRGQQVTLRCSSQSGHNTVSWYQQALGQGPQFIFQYYREEENGRGNFPPRFSGLQFPNYSSELNVNALELDDSALYLCAGSAGGYQESQYFGPGTRLLVL.